The 13 T cell receptor beta chains given below trace back to one sample, sequenced in a study of immune cell composition in non-small cell lung cancer. Profiled with immunoSEQ multiplex PCR; TCRdb holds only in-frame clones, not every one. The data hold several thousand clones, with approximately 78% observed a single time. The sample consisted of lung tumor tissue. The receptor source for this set is a human donor with non-small cell lung cancer.

The chain links TRBV4-3 to TRBJ2-7; a possible D gene is TRBD1 (6 bases). V lost 4 bases, J lost 5 bases, and 15 bases lay in between. There are 14 residues in the CDR3. Germline CDR1 LGHNA, CDR2 YSLEER. CDR3 DNA: TGCGCCAGCAGCCTAACAGGGTTTCCCCACGAGCAGTACTTC. The encoded protein is CASSLTGFPHEQYF.

The DNA for the CDR3 is TGCGCCAGCAGCCAAGAGCCGGGACAGTCCGACCCCCAAGAGACCCAGTACTTC. Its translation is CASSQEPGQSDPQETQYF. The V call is TRBV4-1, the J call TRBJ2-5; TRBD1 matches at 7 bases. This CDR3 has 18 residues. Germline V gives CDR1 MGHRA, CDR2 YSYEKL. The trim removed 0 bases at V and 1 base at J, leaving 11 bases unmatched.

The rearrangement joins TRBV28 to TRBJ1-6; D gene ambiguous. The V gene's germline CDR1 is MDHEN and CDR2 SYDVKM. The germline V and J ends were trimmed by 5 bases and 0 bases, with 8 bases remaining between them. The CDR3 runs to 15 residues. The CDR3 coding sequence is TGTGCCAGCAGTGCTGGAGGCTCCTATAATTCACCCCTCCACTTT. Translated, it gives CASSAGGSYNSPLHF.

The genes are TRBV7-2 and TRBJ1-4; tentatively, D is TRBD1 (6 bases). Germline V CDR1 and CDR2: SGHTA, FQGNSA. The CDR3 loop spans 14 amino acids. V dropped 4 bases and J dropped 4 bases, with 10 bases sitting between them. The CDR3 DNA follows: TGTGCCAGCAGCTCACAGGGCTATAATGAAAAACTGTTTTTT. It specifies CASSSQGYNEKLFF.

The chain joins TRBV28 to TRBJ2-3; the D is unclear. The CDR3 runs to 14 residues. CDR1 and CDR2 (germline): MDHEN, SYDVKM. V was shortened by 10 bases and J by 2 bases, with 16 bases between the two germline ends. The CDR3 region has the DNA TGTGCCACCAAAGACGGCGGCCTCACAGATACGCAGTATTTT. Protein sequence: CATKDGGLTDTQYF.

V usage is TRBV5-6 and J usage is TRBJ1-1; 8 bases align to TRBD1. The junction had 4 bases not matched to a gene; V was cut back by 0 bases and J by 12 bases. CDR1 SGHDT and CDR2 YYEEEE come from the germline V gene. CDR3 length equals 12 residues. The CDR3 protein is CASSLVQGETFF. The CDR3, as DNA: TGTGCCAGCAGCTTGGTACAGGGGGAAACTTTCTTT.

By sample share, this clone is large. The V call is TRBV6-6, the J call TRBJ1-2; D is perhaps TRBD1 (6 bases). Germline loops: CDR1 MNHNY, CDR2 SVGAGI (reference sequence). The V and J ends lost 0 bases and 4 bases respectively, with 15 bases between them. This CDR3 region has 16 residues. CDR3 sequence: CASSYSSGGAGYGYTF. CDR3 sequence (DNA): TGTGCCAGCAGTTACTCGAGCGGGGGCGCTGGCTATGGCTACACCTTC.

J is TRBJ2-3 and V is TRBV5-1; D not resolved. The CDR3 length is 12 residues. Per germline, CDR1 SGHRS and CDR2 YFSETQ. Trimming left V 3 bases short and J 6 bases short, with 8 bases between. DNA for the CDR3: TGCGCCAGCAGCTACGACTCCGATACGCAGTATTTT. Translating gives CASSYDSDTQYF.

The V call is TRBV10-3, the J call TRBJ2-3; TRBD2 might be the D (5 bases). Germline V gene sequence: CDR1 ENHRY, CDR2 SYGVKD. The CDR3 covers 14 residues. V dropped 1 base and J dropped 5 bases, with 10 bases sitting between them. In DNA form, the CDR3 reads TGTGCCATCAGTGAGTTCGAGGGTGGAGATACGCAGTATTTT. It encodes CAISEFEGGDTQYF.

This sequence joins TRBV28 and TRBJ2-7; TRBD2 is a possible D gene (6 bases). The V gene lost 6 bases and the J gene lost 0 bases, with 12 bases spanning the gap. Germline CDR1 reads MDHEN; CDR2 reads SYDVKM. This CDR3 has 14 amino acids. The CDR3 is CASRREESSYEQYF. DNA for the CDR3: TGTGCCAGCAGAAGGGAGGAGAGCTCCTACGAGCAGTACTTC.

This sequence joins TRBV9 and TRBJ1-2, with a possible D match to TRBD1 (5 bases). Germline lookup yields CDR1 SGDLS and CDR2 YYNGEE. This CDR3 spans 17 amino acids. Trimming left V 0 bases short and J 7 bases short, with 22 bases between. The CDR3 DNA sequence: TGTGCCAGCAGCGTAGGCCCTGAGGGACTGCCTATGTTTGGCTACACCTTC. As protein: CASSVGPEGLPMFGYTF. Complete variable domain (other parts from reference TRBV9 and TRBJ1-2): DSGVTQTPKHLITATGQRVTLRCSPRSGDLSVYWYQQSLDQGLQFLIQYYNGEERAKGNILERFSAQQFPDLHSELNLSSLELGDSALYFCASSVGPEGLPMFGYTFGSGTRLTVV.

This clone was recorded only once. The V call is TRBV6-5, the J call TRBJ2-7; 8 bases fit TRBD2. The V segment lost 2 bases and the J segment 4 bases; nucleotides outside the gene matches: 7. This CDR3 has 15 residues. Germline-derived CDR1 and CDR2 are MNHEY and SVGAGI. The CDR3 nucleotides are TGTGCCAGCAGTTACGACGGGACTAGTAAGTACGAGCAGTACTTC. It is translated as CASSYDGTSKYEQYF.

This chain joins TRBV19 and TRBJ2-2, with 12 nucleotides matching TRBD2. The junction had 8 bases not matched to a gene; V was cut back by 5 bases and J by 1 base. The CDR3 is 18 residues long. Per germline, CDR1 LNHDA and CDR2 SQIVND (reference sequence). The DNA of the CDR3 is TGTGCCAGTAGTGGTAAACTAGCGGGGGGCCTGAACACCGGGGAGCTGTTTTTT. It yields the protein CASSGKLAGGLNTGELFF.